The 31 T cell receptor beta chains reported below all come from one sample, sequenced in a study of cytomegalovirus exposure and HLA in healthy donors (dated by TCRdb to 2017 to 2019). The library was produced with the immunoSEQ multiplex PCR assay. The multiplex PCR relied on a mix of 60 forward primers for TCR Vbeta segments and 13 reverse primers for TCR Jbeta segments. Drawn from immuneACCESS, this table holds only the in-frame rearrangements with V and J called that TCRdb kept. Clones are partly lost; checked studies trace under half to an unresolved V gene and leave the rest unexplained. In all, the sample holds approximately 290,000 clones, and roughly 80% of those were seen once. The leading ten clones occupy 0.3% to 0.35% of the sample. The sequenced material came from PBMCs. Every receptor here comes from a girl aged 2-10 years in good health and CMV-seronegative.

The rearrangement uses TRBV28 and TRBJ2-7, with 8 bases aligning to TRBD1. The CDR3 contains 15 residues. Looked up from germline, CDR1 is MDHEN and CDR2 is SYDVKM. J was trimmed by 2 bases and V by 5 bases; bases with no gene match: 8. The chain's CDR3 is CASSDPGTGTYEQYF. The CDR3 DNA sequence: TGTGCCAGCAGTGATCCCGGGACAGGCACCTACGAGCAGTACTTC. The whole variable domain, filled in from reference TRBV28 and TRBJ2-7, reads DVKVTQSSRYLVKRTGEKVFLECVQDMDHENMFWYRQDPGLGLRLIYFSYDVKMKEKGDIPEGYSVSREKKERFSLILESASTNQTSMYLCASSDPGTGTYEQYFGPGTRLTVT.

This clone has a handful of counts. In DNA, the CDR3 is TGTGCCAGCAGCTTAGACACCCTAGCGGGGGGTGACACAGATACGCAGTATTTT. Encoded protein: CASSLDTLAGGDTDTQYF. The rearrangement uses TRBV13 and TRBJ2-3; 11 bases map to TRBD2. V lost 1 base and J lost 2; bases outside the gene matches: 8. The CDR3 runs to 18 residues. Germline-derived CDR1 and CDR2 are PRHDT and FYEKMQ (reference sequence).

For the CDR3, the DNA is TGTGCCAGCAGCGTTCTACAGGGGGTGGTCACTGAAGCTTTCTTT. This translates into CASSVLQGVVTEAFF. The J gene is TRBJ1-1, the V gene TRBV9; 8 nucleotides align to TRBD1. The junction had 7 bases not matched to a gene; V was cut back by 2 bases and J by 4 bases. Per the germline V gene, CDR1 is SGDLS and CDR2 is YYNGEE. This CDR3 has 15 residues.

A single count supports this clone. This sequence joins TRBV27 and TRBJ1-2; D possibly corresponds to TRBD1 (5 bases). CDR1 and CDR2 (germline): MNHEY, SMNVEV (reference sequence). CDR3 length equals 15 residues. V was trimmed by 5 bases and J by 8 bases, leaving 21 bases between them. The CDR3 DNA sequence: TGTGCCAGCAGTCCCAAGGGCCGGGGGTATGAAGGCTACACCTTC. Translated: CASSPKGRGYEGYTF.

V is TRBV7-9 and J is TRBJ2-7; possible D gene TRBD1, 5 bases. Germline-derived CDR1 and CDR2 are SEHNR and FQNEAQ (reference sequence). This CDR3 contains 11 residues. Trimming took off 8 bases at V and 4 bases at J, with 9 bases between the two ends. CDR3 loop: CASQQAYEQYF. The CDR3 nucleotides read TGTGCCAGCCAACAGGCATACGAGCAGTACTTC.

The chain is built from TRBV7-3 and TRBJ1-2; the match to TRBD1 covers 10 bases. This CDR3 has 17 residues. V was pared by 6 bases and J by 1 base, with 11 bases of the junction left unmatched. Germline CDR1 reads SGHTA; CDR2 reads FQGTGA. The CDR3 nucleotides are TGTGCCAGCAGGATGCGGGACAGGGGTGTTGGTAACTATGGCTACACCTTC. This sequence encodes CASRMRDRGVGNYGYTF.

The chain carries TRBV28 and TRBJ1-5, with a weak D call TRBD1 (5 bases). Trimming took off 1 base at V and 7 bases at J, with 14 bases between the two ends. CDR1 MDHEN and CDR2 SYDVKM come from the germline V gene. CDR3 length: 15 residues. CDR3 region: CASSLYQGIGQPQHF. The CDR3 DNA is TGTGCCAGCAGTTTATATCAGGGAATCGGCCAGCCCCAGCATTTT. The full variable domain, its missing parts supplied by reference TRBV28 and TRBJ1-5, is DVKVTQSSRYLVKRTGEKVFLECVQDMDHENMFWYRQDPGLGLRLIYFSYDVKMKEKGDIPEGYSVSREKKERFSLILESASTNQTSMYLCASSLYQGIGQPQHFGDGTRLSIL.

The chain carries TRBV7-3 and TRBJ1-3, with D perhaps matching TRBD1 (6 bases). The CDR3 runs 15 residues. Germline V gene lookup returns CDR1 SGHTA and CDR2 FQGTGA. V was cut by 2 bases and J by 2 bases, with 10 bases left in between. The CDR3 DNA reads TGTGCCAGCAGCTTATCCCACAGGGCTGGAAACACCATATATTTT. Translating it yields CASSLSHRAGNTIYF.

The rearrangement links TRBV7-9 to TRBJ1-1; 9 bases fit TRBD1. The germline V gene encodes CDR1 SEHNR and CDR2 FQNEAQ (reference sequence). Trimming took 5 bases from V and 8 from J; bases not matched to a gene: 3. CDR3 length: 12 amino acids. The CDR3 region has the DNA TGTGCCAGCAGCCGGACAGGGGCGGAAGCTTTCTTT. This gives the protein CASSRTGAEAFF.

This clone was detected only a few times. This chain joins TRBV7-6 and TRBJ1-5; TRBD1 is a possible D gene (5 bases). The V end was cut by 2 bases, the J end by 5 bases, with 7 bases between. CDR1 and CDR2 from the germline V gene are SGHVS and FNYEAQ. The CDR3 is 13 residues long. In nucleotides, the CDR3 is TGTGCCAGCAGCTTAACAGGCCATCAGCCCCAGCATTTT. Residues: CASSLTGHQPQHF.

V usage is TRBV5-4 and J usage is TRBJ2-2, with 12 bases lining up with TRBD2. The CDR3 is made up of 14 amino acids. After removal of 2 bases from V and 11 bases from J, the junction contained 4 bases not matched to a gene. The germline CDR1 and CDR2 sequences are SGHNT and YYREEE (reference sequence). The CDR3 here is CASSFRLAGDELFF. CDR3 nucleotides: TGTGCCAGCAGCTTCCGACTAGCGGGAGATGAGCTGTTTTTT.

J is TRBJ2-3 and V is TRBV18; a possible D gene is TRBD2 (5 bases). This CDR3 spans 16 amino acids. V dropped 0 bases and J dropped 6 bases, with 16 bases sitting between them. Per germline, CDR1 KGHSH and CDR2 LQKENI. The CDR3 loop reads CASSPPVREPRDTQYF. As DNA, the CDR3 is TGTGCCAGCTCACCACCGGTCCGGGAACCAAGGGATACGCAGTATTTT.

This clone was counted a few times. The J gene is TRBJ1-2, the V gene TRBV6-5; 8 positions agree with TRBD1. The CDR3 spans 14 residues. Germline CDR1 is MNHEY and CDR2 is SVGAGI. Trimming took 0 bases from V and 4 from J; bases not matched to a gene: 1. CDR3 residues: CASSYSTGGYGYTF. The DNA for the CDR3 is TGTGCCAGCAGTTACTCTACAGGGGGCTATGGCTACACCTTC.

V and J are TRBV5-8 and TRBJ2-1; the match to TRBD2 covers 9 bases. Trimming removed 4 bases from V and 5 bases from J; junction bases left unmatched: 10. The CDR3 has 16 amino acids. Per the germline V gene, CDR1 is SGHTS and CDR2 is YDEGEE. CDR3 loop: CASSHKIAGVNNEQFF. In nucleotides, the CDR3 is TGTGCCAGCAGCCATAAAATAGCGGGAGTTAACAATGAGCAGTTCTTC.

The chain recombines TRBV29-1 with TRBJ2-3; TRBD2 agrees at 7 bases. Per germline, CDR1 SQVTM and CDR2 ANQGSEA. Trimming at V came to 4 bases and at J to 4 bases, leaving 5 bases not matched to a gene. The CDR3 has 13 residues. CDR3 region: CSVGGSHPDTQYF. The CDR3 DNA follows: TGCAGCGTTGGCGGGAGCCACCCAGATACGCAGTATTTT.

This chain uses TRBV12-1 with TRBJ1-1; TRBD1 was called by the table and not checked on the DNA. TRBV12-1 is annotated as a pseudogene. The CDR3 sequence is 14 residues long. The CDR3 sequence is CARPNRSGNTEAFF. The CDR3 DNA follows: TGTGCCAGGCCTAACAGGTCTGGAAACACTGAAGCTTTCTTT.

The CDR3 reads CASSLEKRGSTGELFF. In DNA form, the CDR3 reads TGTGCCAGCAGCTTAGAGAAGAGGGGGAGTACCGGGGAGCTGTTTTTT. This chain links TRBV7-6 with TRBJ2-2, with D possibly TRBD1 on 6 matching bases. Looked up from germline, CDR1 is SGHVS and CDR2 is FNYEAQ. The germline V and J ends were trimmed by 1 base and 5 bases, with 14 bases remaining between them. This CDR3 comprises 16 residues.

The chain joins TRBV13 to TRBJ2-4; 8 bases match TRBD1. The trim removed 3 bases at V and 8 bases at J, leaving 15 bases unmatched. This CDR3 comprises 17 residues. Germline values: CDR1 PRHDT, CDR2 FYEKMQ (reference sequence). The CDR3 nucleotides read TGTGCCAGCAGCTTGGATTACCAGGGGGCGAGGAGAGACATTCAGTACTTC. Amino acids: CASSLDYQGARRDIQYF.

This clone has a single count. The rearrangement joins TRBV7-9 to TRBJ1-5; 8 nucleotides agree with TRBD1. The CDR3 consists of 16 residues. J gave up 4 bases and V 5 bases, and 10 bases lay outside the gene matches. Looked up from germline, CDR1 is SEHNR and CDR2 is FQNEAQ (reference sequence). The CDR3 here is CASSQKSDRANQPQHF. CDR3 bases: TGTGCCAGCAGCCAGAAATCGGACAGGGCGAATCAGCCCCAGCATTTT. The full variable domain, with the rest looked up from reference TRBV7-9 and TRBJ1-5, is DTGVSQNPRHKITKRGQNVTFRCDPISEHNRLYWYRQTLGQGPEFLTYFQNEAQLEKSRLLSDRFSAERPKGSFSTLEIQRTEQGDSAMYLCASSQKSDRANQPQHFGDGTRLSIL.

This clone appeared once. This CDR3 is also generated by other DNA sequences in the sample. The CDR3 DNA follows: TGTGCCAGCCGGACAGGGAACACTGAAGCTTTCTTT. It translates to CASRTGNTEAFF. The chain links TRBV2 to TRBJ1-1; 7 bases map to TRBD1. V shed 8 bases and J 1 base; nucleotides not matched to a gene: 1. CDR1 SNHLY and CDR2 FYNNEI come from the germline V gene. This CDR3 has 12 residues.

The CDR3 loop reads CASSFVLARLTDTQYF. DNA of the CDR3: TGTGCCAGCAGCTTTGTTCTAGCACGGTTGACAGATACGCAGTATTTT. This chain joins TRBV5-8 and TRBJ2-3, with TRBD2 as a possible D gene (5 bases). The CDR3 has 16 residues. CDR1 and CDR2 from the germline V gene are SGHTS and YDEGEE. V dropped 2 bases and J dropped 3 bases, with 16 bases sitting between them. The full variable domain, completed using reference TRBV5-8 and TRBJ2-3, is EAGVTQSPTHLIKTRGQQATLRCSPISGHTSVYWYQQALGLGLQFLLWYDEGEERNRGNFPPRFSGRQFPNYSSELNVNALELEDSALYLCASSFVLARLTDTQYFGPGTRLTVL.

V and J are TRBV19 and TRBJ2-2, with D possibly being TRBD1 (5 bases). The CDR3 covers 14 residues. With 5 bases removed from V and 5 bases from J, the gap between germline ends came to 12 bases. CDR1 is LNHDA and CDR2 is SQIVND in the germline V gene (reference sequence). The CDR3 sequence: CASSAGRQTGELFF. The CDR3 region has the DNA TGTGCCAGTAGTGCCGGCCGACAGACCGGGGAGCTGTTTTTT.

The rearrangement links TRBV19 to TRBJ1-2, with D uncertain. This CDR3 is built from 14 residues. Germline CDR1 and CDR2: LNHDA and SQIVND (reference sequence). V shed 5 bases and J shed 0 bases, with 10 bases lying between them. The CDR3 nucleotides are TGTGCCAGTAGTCCCCCCCAGGCTAACTATGGCTACACCTTC. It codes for CASSPPQANYGYTF.

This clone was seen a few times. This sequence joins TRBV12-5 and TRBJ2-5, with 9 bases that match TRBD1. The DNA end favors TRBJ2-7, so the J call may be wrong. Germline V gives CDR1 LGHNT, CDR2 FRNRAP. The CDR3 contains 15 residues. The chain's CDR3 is CASGLPRQGGVEQYF. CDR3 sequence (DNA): TGTGCTAGTGGTTTGCCCCGACAGGGGGGGGTCGAGCAGTACTTC.

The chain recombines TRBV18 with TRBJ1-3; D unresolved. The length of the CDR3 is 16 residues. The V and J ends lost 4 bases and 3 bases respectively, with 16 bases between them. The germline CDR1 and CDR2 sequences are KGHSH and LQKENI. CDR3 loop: CASSQTAAGGGNTIYF. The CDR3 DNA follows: TGTGCCAGCTCACAAACCGCGGCGGGCGGTGGAAACACCATATATTTT.

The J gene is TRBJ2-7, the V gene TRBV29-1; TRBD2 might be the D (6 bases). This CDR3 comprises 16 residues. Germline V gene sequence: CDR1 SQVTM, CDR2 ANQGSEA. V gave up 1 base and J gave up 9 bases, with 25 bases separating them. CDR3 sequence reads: CSVEGTDGKLRAGQYF. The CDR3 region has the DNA TGCAGCGTTGAAGGGACCGACGGTAAACTACGAGCGGGGCAGTACTTC.

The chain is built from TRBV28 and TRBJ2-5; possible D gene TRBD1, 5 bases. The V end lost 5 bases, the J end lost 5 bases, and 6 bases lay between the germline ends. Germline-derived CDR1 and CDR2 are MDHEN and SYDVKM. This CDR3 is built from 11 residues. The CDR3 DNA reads TGTGCCAGCAGTCCAGGGGAGACCCAGTACTTC. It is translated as CASSPGETQYF.

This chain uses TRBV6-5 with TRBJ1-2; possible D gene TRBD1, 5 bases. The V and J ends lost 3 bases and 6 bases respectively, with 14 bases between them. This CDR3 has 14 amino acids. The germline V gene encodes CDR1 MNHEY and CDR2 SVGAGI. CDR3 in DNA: TGTGCCAGCAGTTATTATGCAGGGTTCGATGGCTACACCTTC. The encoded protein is CASSYYAGFDGYTF.

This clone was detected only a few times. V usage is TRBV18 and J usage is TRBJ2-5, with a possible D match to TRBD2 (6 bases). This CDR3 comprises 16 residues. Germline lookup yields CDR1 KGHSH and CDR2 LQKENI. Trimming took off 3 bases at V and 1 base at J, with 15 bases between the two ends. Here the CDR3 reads CASSPGGRRSQETQYF. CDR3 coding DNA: TGTGCCAGCTCACCGGGGGGTAGGAGATCCCAAGAGACCCAGTACTTC.

The CDR3 DNA is TGTGCCAGCAGCCGCTTCGCGATGAGCGGGAGGAACACTGAAGCTTTCTTT. The encoded protein is CASSRFAMSGRNTEAFF. The chain couples TRBV6-4 to TRBJ1-1; D gene unclear. Trimming stripped 6 bases from V and 1 base from J, with 21 bases between. CDR3 length: 17 residues. Germline V gene data show CDR1 as MRHNA and CDR2 as SNTAGT.

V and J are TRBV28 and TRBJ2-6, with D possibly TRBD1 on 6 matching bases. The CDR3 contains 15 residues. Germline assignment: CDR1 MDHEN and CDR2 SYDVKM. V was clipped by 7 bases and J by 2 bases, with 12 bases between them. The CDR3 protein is CASTDAGAGANVLTF. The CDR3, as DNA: TGTGCCAGCACGGATGCAGGGGCTGGGGCCAACGTCCTGACTTTC. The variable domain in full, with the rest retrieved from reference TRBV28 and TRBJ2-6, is DVKVTQSSRYLVKRTGEKVFLECVQDMDHENMFWYRQDPGLGLRLIYFSYDVKMKEKGDIPEGYSVSREKKERFSLILESASTNQTSMYLCASTDAGAGANVLTFGAGSRLTVL.